The present entry profiles one TCR beta chain with its context. Its antigen is currently unknown. The length of the CDR3 is 14 residues. V lost 2 bases, J lost 2 bases, and 10 bases lay in between. CDR1 and CDR2 (germline): SGHNT, YYREEE (reference sequence). Markers CD45RO/CCR7/CD25/CD127/CD95/CD27 served to sort CD4+ naive, central memory, regulatory and stem cell-like memory cells. Populations obtained by sorting all exceeded 98% purity. Expressed TCRB transcripts were sequenced because the entire RNA isolate underwent reverse transcription. Method: immunoSEQ multiplex PCR; TCRdb's copy keeps in-frame clones and lacks some. The sample shows a few hundred thousand clones, around 24% of them seen only once. This sample was included in a study of beta chain features in type 1 diabetes. Study-wide context: Examination covered approximately 100 million sorted cells spanning all samples.

Study results and limitations: Shorter templates might be favored by PCR, equally in patients and controls. When Type 1 diabetes patients were examined, their TCRB CDR3s proved moderately but significantly shorter in all four CD4+ subsets.

The receptor comes from a woman in her 30s with type 1 diabetes. Material for sequencing was naive CD4+ T cells from blood. The chain recombines TRBV5-4 with TRBJ1-1; D gene ambiguous. CDR3 region: CASSFEARNTEAFF. The DNA of the CDR3 is TGTGCCAGCAGCTTTGAGGCCCGCAACACTGAAGCTTTCTTT.